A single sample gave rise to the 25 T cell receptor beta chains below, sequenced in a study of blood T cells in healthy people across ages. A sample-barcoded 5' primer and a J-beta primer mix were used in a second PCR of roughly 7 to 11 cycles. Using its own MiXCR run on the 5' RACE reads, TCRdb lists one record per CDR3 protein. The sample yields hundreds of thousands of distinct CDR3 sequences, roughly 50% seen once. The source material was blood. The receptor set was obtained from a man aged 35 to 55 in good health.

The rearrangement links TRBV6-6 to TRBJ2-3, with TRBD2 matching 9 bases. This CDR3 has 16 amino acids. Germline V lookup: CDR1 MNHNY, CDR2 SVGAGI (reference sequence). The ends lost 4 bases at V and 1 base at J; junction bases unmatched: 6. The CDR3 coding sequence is TGTGCCAGCAGTTGGGGTAGCGGGAGTGGCACAGATACGCAGTATTTT. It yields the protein CASSWGSGSGTDTQYF.

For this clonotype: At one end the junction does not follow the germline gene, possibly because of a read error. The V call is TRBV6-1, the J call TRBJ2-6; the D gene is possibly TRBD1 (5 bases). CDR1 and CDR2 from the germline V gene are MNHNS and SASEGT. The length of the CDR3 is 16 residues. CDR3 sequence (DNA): TGTACCAGCATCAAGGACATCAACTCTGGGGCCAACGTCCTGACTTTC. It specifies CTSIKDINSGANVLTF.

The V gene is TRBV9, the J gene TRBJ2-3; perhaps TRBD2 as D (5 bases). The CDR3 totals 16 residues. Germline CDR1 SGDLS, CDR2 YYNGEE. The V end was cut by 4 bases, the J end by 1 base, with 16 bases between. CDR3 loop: CASSQNNLGGTDTQYF. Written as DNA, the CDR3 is TGTGCCAGCAGCCAGAACAACCTCGGGGGCACAGATACGCAGTATTTT.

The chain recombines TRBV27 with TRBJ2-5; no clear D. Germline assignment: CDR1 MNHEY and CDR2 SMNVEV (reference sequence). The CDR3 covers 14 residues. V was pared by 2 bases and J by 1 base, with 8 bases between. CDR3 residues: CASSLRPSQETQYF. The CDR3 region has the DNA TGTGCCAGCAGTTTAAGACCGAGCCAAGAGACCCAGTACTTC.

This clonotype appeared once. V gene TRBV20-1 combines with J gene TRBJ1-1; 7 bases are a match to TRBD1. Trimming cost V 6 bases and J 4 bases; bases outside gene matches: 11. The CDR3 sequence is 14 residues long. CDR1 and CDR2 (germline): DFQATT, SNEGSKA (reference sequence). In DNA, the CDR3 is TGCAGTGCCGAGAGTCGAACAGGGGCCACTGAAGCTTTCTTT. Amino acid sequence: CSAESRTGATEAFF.

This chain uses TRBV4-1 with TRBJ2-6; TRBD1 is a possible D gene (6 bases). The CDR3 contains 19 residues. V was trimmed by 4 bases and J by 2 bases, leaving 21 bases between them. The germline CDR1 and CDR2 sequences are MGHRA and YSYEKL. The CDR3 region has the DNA TGCGCCAGCAGCCCAGAGCTAGGACAGAGAATTACTGGGGCCAACGTCCTGACTTTC. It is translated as CASSPELGQRITGANVLTF.

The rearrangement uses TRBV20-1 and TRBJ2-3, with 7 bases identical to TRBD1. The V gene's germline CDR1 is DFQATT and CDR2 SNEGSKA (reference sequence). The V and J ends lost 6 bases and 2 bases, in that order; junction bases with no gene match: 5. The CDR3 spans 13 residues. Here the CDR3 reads CSATQGNTDTQYF. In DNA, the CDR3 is TGCAGTGCGACACAGGGGAACACAGATACGCAGTATTTT.

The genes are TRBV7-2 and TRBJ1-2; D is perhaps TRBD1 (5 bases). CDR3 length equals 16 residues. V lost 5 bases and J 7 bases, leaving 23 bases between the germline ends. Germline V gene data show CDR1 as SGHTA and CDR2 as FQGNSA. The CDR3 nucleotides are TGTGCCAGCAGCCCAGGCGGACTCGGAGGGGAGGGTGGCTACACCTTC. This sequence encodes CASSPGGLGGEGGYTF. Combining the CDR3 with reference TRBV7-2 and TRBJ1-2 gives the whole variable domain GAGVSQSPSNKVTEKGKDVELRCDPISGHTALYWYRQSLGQGLEFLIYFQGNSAPDKSGLPSDRFSAERTGGSVSTLTIQRTQQEDSAVYLCASSPGGLGGEGGYTFGSGTRLTVV.

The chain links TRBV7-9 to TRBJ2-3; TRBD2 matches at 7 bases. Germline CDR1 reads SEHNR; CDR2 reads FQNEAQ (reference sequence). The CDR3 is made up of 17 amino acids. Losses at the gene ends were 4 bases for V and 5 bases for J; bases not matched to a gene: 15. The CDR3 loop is CASSSRTRRGDLDTQYF. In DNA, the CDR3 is TGTGCCAGCAGCTCCCGGACGAGACGGGGGGATTTAGATACGCAGTATTTT.

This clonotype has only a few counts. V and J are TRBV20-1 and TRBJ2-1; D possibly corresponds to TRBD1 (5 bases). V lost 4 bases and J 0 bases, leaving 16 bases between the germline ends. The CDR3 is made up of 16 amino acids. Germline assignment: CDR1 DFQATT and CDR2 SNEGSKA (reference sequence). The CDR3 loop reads CSAKLDSLFSYNEQFF. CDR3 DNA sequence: TGCAGTGCTAAGTTAGACAGTCTCTTCTCCTACAATGAGCAGTTCTTC.

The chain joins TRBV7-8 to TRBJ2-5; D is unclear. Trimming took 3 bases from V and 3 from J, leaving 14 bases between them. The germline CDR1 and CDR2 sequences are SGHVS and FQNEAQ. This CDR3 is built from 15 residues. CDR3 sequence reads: CASSFRLGVEETQYF. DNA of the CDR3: TGTGCCAGCAGCTTTCGGCTTGGGGTTGAAGAGACCCAGTACTTC.

CDR3 in amino acids: CSARDLSIRETQYF. In DNA form, the CDR3 reads TGCAGTGCTAGAGATTTGTCAATCCGGGAGACCCAGTACTTC. The V call is TRBV20-1, the J call TRBJ2-5; D is unresolved. Germline lookup yields CDR1 DFQATT and CDR2 SNEGSKA (reference sequence). The CDR3 has 14 amino acids. The V end was cut by 0 bases, the J end by 5 bases, with 13 bases between.

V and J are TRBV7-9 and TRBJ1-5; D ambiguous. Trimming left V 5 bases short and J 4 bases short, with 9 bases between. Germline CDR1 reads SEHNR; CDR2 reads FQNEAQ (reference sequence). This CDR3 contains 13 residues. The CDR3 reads CASSPKENQPQHF. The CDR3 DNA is TGTGCCAGCAGCCCAAAGGAGAATCAGCCCCAGCATTTT.

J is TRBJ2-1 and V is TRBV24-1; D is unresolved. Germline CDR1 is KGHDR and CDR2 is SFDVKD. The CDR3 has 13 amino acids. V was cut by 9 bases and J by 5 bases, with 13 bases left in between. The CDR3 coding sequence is TGTGCCACCCGCATGGCGGCCGACAATGAGCAGTTCTTC. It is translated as CATRMAADNEQFF.

The CDR3 DNA follows: TGTGCCAGCAGTGAACAAGGGACAGGACCTAATTCACCCCTCCACTTT. This translates into CASSEQGTGPNSPLHF. J is TRBJ1-6 and V is TRBV6-1, with TRBD1 matching 8 bases. V gave up 2 bases and J gave up 6 bases; unmatched junction bases: 6. The length of the CDR3 is 16 residues. The V gene's germline CDR1 is MNHNS and CDR2 SASEGT.

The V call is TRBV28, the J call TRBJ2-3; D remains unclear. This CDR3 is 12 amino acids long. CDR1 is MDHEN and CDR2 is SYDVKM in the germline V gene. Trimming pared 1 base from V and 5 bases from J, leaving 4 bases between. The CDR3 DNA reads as TGTGCCAGCAGTTTATTTCAAGATACGCAGTATTTT. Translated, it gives CASSLFQDTQYF.

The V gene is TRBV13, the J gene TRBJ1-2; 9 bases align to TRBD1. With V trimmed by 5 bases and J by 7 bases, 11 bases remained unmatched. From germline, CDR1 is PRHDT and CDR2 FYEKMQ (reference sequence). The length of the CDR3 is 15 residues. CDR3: CASSIDRGQGSGYTF. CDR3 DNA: TGTGCCAGCAGCATTGACCGGGGACAGGGTTCTGGCTACACCTTC.

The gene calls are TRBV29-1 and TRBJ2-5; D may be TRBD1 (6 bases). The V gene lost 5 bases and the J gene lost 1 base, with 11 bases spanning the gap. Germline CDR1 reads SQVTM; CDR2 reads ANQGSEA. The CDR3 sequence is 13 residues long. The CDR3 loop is CSVPTGSQETQYF. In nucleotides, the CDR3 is TGCAGCGTTCCTACAGGGTCCCAAGAGACCCAGTACTTC.

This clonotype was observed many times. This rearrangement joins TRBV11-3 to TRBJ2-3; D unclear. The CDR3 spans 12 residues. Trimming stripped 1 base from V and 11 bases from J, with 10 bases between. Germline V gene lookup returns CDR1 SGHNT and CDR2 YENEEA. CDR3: CASSLVPVGQYF. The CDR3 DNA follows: TGTGCCAGCAGCTTAGTCCCGGTAGGGCAGTATTTT.

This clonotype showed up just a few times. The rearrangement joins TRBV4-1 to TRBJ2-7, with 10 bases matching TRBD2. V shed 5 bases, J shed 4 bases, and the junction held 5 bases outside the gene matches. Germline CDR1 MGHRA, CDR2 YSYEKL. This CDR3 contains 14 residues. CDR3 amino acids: CASSEREGLYEQYF. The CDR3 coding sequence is TGCGCCAGCAGCGAGCGGGAGGGCCTTTACGAGCAGTACTTC.

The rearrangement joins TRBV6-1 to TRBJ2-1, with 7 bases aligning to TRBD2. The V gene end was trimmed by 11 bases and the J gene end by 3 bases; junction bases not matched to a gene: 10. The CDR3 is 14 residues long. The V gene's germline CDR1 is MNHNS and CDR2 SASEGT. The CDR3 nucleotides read TGTGCCTCAAGGGCCAGGGAGGGCTACAATGAGCAGTTCTTC. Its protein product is CASRAREGYNEQFF.

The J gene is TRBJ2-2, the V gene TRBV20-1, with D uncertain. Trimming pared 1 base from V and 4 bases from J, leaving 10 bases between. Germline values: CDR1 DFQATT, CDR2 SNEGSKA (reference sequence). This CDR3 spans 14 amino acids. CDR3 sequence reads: CSARVNSLTGELFF. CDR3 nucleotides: TGCAGTGCTAGAGTGAACAGCCTCACCGGGGAGCTGTTTTTT.

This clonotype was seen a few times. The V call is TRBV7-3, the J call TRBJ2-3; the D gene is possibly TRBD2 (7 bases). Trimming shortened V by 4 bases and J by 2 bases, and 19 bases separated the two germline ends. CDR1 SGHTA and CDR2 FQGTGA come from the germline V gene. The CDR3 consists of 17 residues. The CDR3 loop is CASSSPLAGADTDTQYF. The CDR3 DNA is TGTGCCAGCAGCTCCCCCTTGGCGGGGGCTGACACAGATACGCAGTATTTT.

The DNA of the CDR3 is TGTGCCAGCAGTTTAATACGGCAGGCGGCAGATACGCAGTATTTT. It translates to CASSLIRQAADTQYF. This chain links TRBV27 with TRBJ2-3; D not certain. Trimming removed 2 bases from V and 4 bases from J, with 13 bases in between. CDR3 length: 15 amino acids. CDR1 and CDR2 from the germline V gene are MNHEY and SMNVEV (reference sequence).

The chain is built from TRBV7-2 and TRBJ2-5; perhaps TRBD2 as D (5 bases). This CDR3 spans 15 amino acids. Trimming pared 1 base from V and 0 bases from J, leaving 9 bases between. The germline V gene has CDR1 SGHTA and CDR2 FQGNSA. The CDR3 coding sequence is TGTGCCAGCAGCTTAGTACCGGGGTACCAAGAGACCCAGTACTTC. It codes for CASSLVPGYQETQYF.